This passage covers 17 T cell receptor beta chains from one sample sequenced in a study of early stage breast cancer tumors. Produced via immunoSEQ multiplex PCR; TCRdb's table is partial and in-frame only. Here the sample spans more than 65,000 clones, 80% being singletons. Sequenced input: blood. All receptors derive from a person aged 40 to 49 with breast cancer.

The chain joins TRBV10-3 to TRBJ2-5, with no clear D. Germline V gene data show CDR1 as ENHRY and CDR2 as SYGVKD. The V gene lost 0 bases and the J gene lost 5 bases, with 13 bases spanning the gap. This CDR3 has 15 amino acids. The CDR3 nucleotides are TGTGCCATCAGTGAGTCTGAGCTCAGGAAGGAGACCCAGTACTTC. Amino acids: CAISESELRKETQYF.

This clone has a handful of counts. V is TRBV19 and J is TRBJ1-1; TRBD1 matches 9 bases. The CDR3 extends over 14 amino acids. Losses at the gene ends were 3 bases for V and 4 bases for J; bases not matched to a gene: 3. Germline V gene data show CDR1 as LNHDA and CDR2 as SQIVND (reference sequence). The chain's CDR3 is CASSIGQGSTEAFF. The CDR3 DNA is TGTGCCAGTAGTATCGGACAGGGGAGCACTGAAGCTTTCTTT.

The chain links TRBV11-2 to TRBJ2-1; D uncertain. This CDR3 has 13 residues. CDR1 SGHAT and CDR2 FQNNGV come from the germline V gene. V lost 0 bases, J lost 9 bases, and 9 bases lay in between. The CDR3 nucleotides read TGTGCCAGCAGCTTAGAGCAGGAAACTGAGCAGTTCTTC. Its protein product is CASSLEQETEQFF.

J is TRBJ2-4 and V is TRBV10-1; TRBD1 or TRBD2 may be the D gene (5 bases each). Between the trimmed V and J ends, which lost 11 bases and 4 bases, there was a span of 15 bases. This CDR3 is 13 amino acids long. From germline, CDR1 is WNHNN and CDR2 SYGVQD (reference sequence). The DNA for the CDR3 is TGCGCCGGCTTGCCGGGACGGAAAAACATTCAGTACTTC. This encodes CAGLPGRKNIQYF.

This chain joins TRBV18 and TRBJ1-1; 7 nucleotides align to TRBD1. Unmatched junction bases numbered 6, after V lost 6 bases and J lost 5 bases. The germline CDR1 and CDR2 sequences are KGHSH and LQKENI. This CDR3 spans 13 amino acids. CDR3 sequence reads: CASSGQDITEAFF. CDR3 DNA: TGTGCCAGCTCCGGACAGGATATTACTGAAGCTTTCTTT.

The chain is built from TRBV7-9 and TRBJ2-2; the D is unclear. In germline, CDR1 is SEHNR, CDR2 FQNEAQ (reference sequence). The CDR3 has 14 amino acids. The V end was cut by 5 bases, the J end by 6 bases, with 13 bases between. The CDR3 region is CASSQRTDPGELFF. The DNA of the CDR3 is TGTGCCAGCAGCCAACGGACCGACCCCGGGGAGCTGTTTTTT.

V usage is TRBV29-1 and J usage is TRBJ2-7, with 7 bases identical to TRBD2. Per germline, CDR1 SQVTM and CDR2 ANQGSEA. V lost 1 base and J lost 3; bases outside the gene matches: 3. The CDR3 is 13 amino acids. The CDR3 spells CSVEGSGLYEQYF. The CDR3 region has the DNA TGCAGCGTTGAAGGTAGCGGGCTCTACGAGCAGTACTTC.

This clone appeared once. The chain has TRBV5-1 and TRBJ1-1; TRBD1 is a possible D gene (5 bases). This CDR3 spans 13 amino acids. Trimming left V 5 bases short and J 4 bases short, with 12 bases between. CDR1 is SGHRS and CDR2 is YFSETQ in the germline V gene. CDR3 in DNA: TGCGCCAGCAGATCAGACAGCCTCACTGAAGCTTTCTTT. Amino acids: CASRSDSLTEAFF.

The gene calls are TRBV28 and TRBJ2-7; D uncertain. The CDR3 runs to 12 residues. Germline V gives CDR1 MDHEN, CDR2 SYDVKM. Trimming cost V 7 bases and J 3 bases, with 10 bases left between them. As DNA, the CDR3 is TGTGCCAGCACCAGGCGGAACTACGAGCAGTACTTC. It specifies CASTRRNYEQYF.

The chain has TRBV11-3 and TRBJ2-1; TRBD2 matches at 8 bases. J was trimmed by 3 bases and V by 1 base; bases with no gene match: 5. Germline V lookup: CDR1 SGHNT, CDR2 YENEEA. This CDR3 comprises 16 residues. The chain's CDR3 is CASSLVGSGDYNEQFF. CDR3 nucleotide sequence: TGTGCCAGCAGCTTAGTGGGTAGCGGGGACTACAATGAGCAGTTCTTC.

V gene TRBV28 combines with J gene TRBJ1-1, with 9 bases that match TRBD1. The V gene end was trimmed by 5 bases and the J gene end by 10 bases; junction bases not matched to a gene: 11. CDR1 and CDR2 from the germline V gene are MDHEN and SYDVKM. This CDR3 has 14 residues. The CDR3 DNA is TGTGCCAGCAGTACTACAGGGGGCTTAGAGGTAGCTTTCTTT. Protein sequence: CASSTTGGLEVAFF.

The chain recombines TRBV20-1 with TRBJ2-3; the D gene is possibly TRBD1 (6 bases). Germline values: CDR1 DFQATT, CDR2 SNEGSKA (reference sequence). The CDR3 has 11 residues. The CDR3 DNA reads TGCAGAGCAGGGGTAACAGATACGCAGTATTTT. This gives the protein CRAGVTDTQYF.

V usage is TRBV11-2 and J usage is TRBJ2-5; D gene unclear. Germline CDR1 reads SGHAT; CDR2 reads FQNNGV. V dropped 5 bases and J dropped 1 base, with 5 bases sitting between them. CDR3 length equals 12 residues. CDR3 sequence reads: CASSRSQETQYF. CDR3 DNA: TGTGCCAGCAGCCGGAGCCAAGAGACCCAGTACTTC. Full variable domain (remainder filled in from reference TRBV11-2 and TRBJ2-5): EAGVAQSPRYKIIEKRQSVAFWCNPISGHATLYWYQQILGQGPKLLIQFQNNGVVDDSQLPKDRFSAERLKGVDSTLKIQPAKLEDSAVYLCASSRSQETQYFGPGTRLLVL.

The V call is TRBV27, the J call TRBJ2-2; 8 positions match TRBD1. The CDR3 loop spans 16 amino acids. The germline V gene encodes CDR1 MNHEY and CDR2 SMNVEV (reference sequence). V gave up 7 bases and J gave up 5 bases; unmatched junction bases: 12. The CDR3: CASTKQGVIRTGELFF. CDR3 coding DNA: TGTGCCAGCACAAAACAGGGGGTTATTAGGACCGGGGAGCTGTTTTTT.

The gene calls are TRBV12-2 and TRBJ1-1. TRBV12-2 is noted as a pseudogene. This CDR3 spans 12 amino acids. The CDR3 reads CASRLALAEAFF. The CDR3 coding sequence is TGTGCAAGTCGCTTAGCGCTCGCTGAAGCTTTCTTT.

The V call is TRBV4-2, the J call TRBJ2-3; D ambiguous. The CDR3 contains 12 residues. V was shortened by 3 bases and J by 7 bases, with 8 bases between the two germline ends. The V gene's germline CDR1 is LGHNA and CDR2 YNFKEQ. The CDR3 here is CASSHDTHTQYF. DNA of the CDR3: TGTGCCAGCAGCCACGATACCCATACGCAGTATTTT.

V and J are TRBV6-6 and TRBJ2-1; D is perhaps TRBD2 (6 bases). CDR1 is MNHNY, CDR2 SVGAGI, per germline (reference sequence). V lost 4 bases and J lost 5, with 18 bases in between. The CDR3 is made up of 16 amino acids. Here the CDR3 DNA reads TGTGCCAGCAGTTGGGGGGAAGGTCGGGGAAACAATGAGCAGTTCTTC. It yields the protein CASSWGEGRGNNEQFF.